This record concerns one T cell receptor beta chain sequence. The record originates from a study of chemoradiotherapy in HPV16-positive cancers. Study details: Functional T-cell assays on a couple of HPV16-positive patients' cells defined candidate HPV-specific clones and common TCR motifs.

Germline trimming cut 6 bases from V and 2 bases from J; bases unmatched to any gene: 2. The CDR3 is made up of 13 amino acids. The germline CDR1 and CDR2 sequences are LNHDA and SQIVND (reference sequence). Clones were read by immunoSEQ multiplex PCR, and TCRdb kept only the in-frame ones, dropping some. The data show about 13,000 clones, about 85% seen once. This TCR was sampled from a human donor with HPV-associated anogenital cancer. The specimen comprised blood, sampled from a patient who underwent chemoradiotherapy. The chain uses TRBV19 and TRBJ1-1; 8 bases map to TRBD1. The CDR3 sequence is CASRGQGNTEAFF. In nucleotides, the CDR3 is TGTGCCAGTAGAGGACAGGGAAACACTGAAGCTTTCTTT. Together with reference TRBV19 and TRBJ1-1, the CDR3 gives the full variable domain: DGGITQSPKYLFRKEGQNVTLSCEQNLNHDAMYWYRQDPGQGLRLIYYSQIVNDFQKGDIAEGYSVSREKKESFPLTVTSAQKNPTAFYLCASRGQGNTEAFFGQGTRLTVV.